Listed below are T cell receptor beta chains from one sample, sequenced in a study of ipilimumab plus nivolumab after autologous stem cell transplantation. Some clones are missing from TCRdb's copy, which holds only in-frame ones; the method was immunoSEQ multiplex PCR. The profile shows around 17,000 clones, roughly 71% of them singletons. The source material was PBMCs, sampled in a trial of ipilimumab plus nivolumab as post-transplant consolidation. Receptors were obtained from a male donor with diffuse large B-cell lymphoma. CDR3s include the opening cysteine and the closing phenylalanine or tryptophan. A D gene is named only where the DNA matches it firmly. Clone size, where shown, is once, few, many, or a class for clones that have expanded.

v_call	j_call	clone_size	cdr3_length	d_call	cdr3_nt	cdr3_aa
TRBV19	TRBJ1-2	NA	13	NA	TGTGCCAGTAGTATTGACAGGAACTATGGCTACACCTTC	CASSIDRNYGYTF
TRBV4-1	TRBJ2-7	NA	14	NA	TGCGCCAGCAGCCAAGTCGGCAGGGGCGACGAGCAGTACTTC	CASSQVGRGDEQYF
TRBV15	TRBJ2-3	NA	14	NA	TGTGCCACCAGCAGAGCGGGATCGGCAGATACGCAGTATTTT	CATSRAGSADTQYF
TRBV18	TRBJ2-5	NA	14	NA	TGTGCCAGCTCACCGCGGGACAGCCAAGAGACCCAGTACTTC	CASSPRDSQETQYF
TRBV4-2	TRBJ2-3	NA	18	NA	TGTGCCAGCAGCCAAGATGCAAGGGGGGGATTACAAGGAGATACGCAGTATTTT	CASSQDARGGLQGDTQYF
TRBV9	TRBJ1-5	many	13	NA	TGTGCCAGCAGCGTGGAGGATACGCAGCCCCAGCATTTT	CASSVEDTQPQHF
TRBV5-1	TRBJ2-5	NA	13	TRBD2	TGCGCCAGCAGCCCCGGACTAGCAGAGACCCAGTACTTC	CASSPGLAETQYF
TRBV11-3	TRBJ2-1	NA	15	TRBD1	TGTGCCAGCAGCTGGACAGGGGTCTCCTACAATGAGCAGTTCTTC	CASSWTGVSYNEQFF
TRBV10-3	TRBJ1-3	NA	12	NA	TGTGCCAGCAGTTTATCCACCCGCACCATATATTTT	CASSLSTRTIYF
TRBV7-2	TRBJ1-6	NA	11	NA	TGTGCCAGCAGTTACAATTCACCCCTCCACTTT	CASSYNSPLHF
TRBV13	TRBJ2-7	NA	13	TRBD1	TGTGCCAGCAGCGGACAGGGAGGTTACGAGCAGTACTTC	CASSGQGGYEQYF
TRBV7-9	TRBJ2-1	once	17	NA	TGTGCCAGCAGCTACGGTCGGTGGGAATCGACCTACAATGAGCAGTTCTTC	CASSYGRWESTYNEQFF
TRBV30	TRBJ2-7	NA	11	NA	TGTGCCTGGAGTGGGATGGGCGAGCAGTACTTC	CAWSGMGEQYF
TRBV7-3	TRBJ1-2	NA	15	TRBD1	TGTGCCAGCAGCTTAATAGGCTCGACAGGGGACGGCTACACCTTC	CASSLIGSTGDGYTF
TRBV7-9	TRBJ1-3	NA	16	NA	TGTGCCAGCAGCCCCGCGTGGGCGAGCTCTGGAAACACCATATATTTT	CASSPAWASSGNTIYF
TRBV27	TRBJ1-2	NA	16	TRBD1	TGTGCCAGCAGTTTCCAGACCGGGACAGGGCACTATGGCTACACCTTC	CASSFQTGTGHYGYTF